The sequence of this T cell receptor (beta chain) was determined in a study of blood T cells in healthy people across ages (dated by TCRdb to the mid-2010s). Some background on the complete study: In model experiments, roughly one uniquely barcoded TCR beta cDNA molecule per two T cells was captured by template switching. Age-related changes in TCR beta repertoire diversity were measured in the study by deep sequencing normalized with unique cDNA molecular identifiers. Donors were grouped into four age groups: young (average roughly 17 years), middle-aged (39), aged (roughly 62) and long-lived (about 89). To avoid experimental bias, donors of different ages were distributed randomly across sequencing lanes. Using the same blood draw, the study looked at two additional independent replicas of 1 million unique cDNA reads for two donors, one aged 18 to 30 and the other aged 80 or older.

CDR3 length: 11 amino acids, cysteine to phenylalanine. Of all the DNA, just the CDR3 is kept, 33 bases in frame from base 1. CDR1 is given as SGHVS and CDR2 as FQNEAQ, both from the germline V gene. The method behind the library was 5' RACE. The sequencing machine was an Illumina HiSeq 2500. A second PCR of roughly 7 to 12 cycles was performed with a sample-barcoded 5' primer and a J-beta primer mix. A template-switch 5' adaptor carrying 12 random nucleotides introduced a unique molecular identifier onto each TCR beta cDNA molecule. At least 2.5 million CDR3-containing paired-end reads were obtained from each sample. First-strand cDNA was synthesized from all RNA with the Mint cDNA synthesis kit, primed by a TRBC-specific oligonucleotide. After uracil-DNA glycosylase treatment, a first 18-cycle PCR used universal primers M1SS and BC2_uni_R on all cDNA. On the study's bioinformatics: Normalization of each sample was performed by random selection of 1 million high-quality reads, each carrying a distinct molecular identifier. Instead of being binned into consensus sequences, reads that shared molecular identifiers were thrown out. MiTCR, with a Q25 quality threshold and the strictest error-elimination algorithm, was used for CDR3 identification, clonotype clustering and error correction. Lower-bound total TCR beta diversity was estimated with a nonparametric unseen species model using Euler transformation. TCRdb cleaned the public reads at Q25 with fastp, built clones with MiXCR and kept in-frame beta chains. Duplicate CDR3 protein sequences are folded into a single record with the most common DNA and genes. It is TCRdb's table, rather than the study itself, that gives the V and J calls and clone size. The sample table lists some 700,000 distinct CDR3 sequences, more than 40% of them with a count of one. The ten biggest clones cover 20% to 25% of the sample.

Donors were 30 to 45 systemically healthy Caucasian individuals from Russia aged 6 to 90 years. Each donor gave roughly 9.5 milliliters of peripheral blood, collected into EDTA-treated Vacutainer tubes. PBMCs were isolated by Ficoll-Paque density-gradient centrifugation, with at least 7 million obtained per sample. Trizol reagent was used to extract total RNA from the PBMCs, yielding at least 6 micrograms per sample. Naive CD45RAhigh/CD27high T cell percentages were measured by flow cytometry on a PBMC aliquot from every donor. Paper-wide results and their limitations: Donor CMV infection status was unknown, potentially confounding age-related changes in expanded clonotypes. Since profiling was done on bulk unsorted PBMCs, naive and antigen-experienced compartments could not be conclusively compared. Estimates of total diversity based on one million sequenced T cells were considered lower bounds and underestimates. As age increased, observed TCR beta diversity per million T cells dropped in a roughly linear way, and a significant reduction was already evident by age about 40. Compared with the aged group, more naive CD4+ T cells, fewer expanded clones and increased TCR diversity were shown by the long-lived group, suggesting age selection. The percentage of naive T cells measured by flow cytometry correlated strongly with observed TCR beta diversity.

Points on this clonotype: It lacks a known antigen. No quality values exist for individual bases; no much larger clone is one base distant.

The chain is encoded by TRBV7-8 joined to TRBJ2-5; the D element might be TRBD1 or TRBD2, as each aligns at 5 bases. The J call could be wrong; TRBJ2-7 is a better fit for the DNA end. This clonotype was obtained from a woman in her fifties or sixties in good health. Sequenced material: blood. The nucleotide sequence reads TGTGCCAGCACGGGGCTCGACGAGCAGTACTTC. Translated, it gives CASTGLDEQYF.